A selection of T cell receptor beta chains follows, all from one sample in a study of blood T cell repertoires in COVID-19. The assay was immunoSEQ multiplex PCR, and TCRdb's table has in-frame clones only and misses some. The sample shows some 100,000 clones, approximately 86% of them seen only once. The material sequenced was peripheral blood. The receptor set was obtained from a human donor in a cohort sampled during active COVID-19. The CDR3 runs from the conserved cysteine through the conserved F or W. The D gene is left open where the match is weak. Clone size is given for some rows only: seen once, a few or many times, or a class if the clone is expanded.

cdr3_length: 21
clone_size: -
d_call: -
j_call: TRBJ2-7
v_call: TRBV21-1
cdr3_nt: TGTGCCAGCAAGGGATCCTCGCGGGGCGGTTCAGCGGGAGGGCCTTACTACGAGCAGTACTTC
cdr3_aa: CASKGSSRGGSAGGPYYEQYF

cdr3_length: 16
clone_size: once
d_call: TRBD2
j_call: TRBJ2-7
v_call: TRBV11-2
cdr3_nt: TGTGCCAGCAGCTTACGACTAGCGGTTGTCTCCTACGAGCAGTACTTC
cdr3_aa: CASSLRLAVVSYEQYF

cdr3_length: 16
clone_size: -
d_call: -
j_call: TRBJ2-1
v_call: TRBV24-1
cdr3_nt: TGTGCCACCAGTGATTCTTTTGGAGGGCAATACAATGAGCAGTTCTTC
cdr3_aa: CATSDSFGGQYNEQFF

cdr3_length: 13
clone_size: -
d_call: -
j_call: TRBJ1-2
v_call: TRBV2
cdr3_nt: TGTGCCAGCAGTGCATCAGGGGACTATGGCTACACCTTC
cdr3_aa: CASSASGDYGYTF

cdr3_length: 16
clone_size: -
d_call: TRBD1
j_call: TRBJ1-6
v_call: TRBV11-2
cdr3_nt: TGTGCCAGCAGCCCAGGGACAGGCAAATATAATTCACCCCTCCACTTT
cdr3_aa: CASSPGTGKYNSPLHF

cdr3_length: 14
clone_size: once
d_call: -
j_call: TRBJ2-7
v_call: TRBV24-1
cdr3_nt: TGTGCCACCAGTGACTCAGGGTCTTCCTACGAGCAGTACTTC
cdr3_aa: CATSDSGSSYEQYF

cdr3_length: 15
clone_size: -
d_call: TRBD1
j_call: TRBJ2-5
v_call: TRBV7-2
cdr3_nt: TGTGCCAGCACTCGACGGACAGGGCCGGGAGAGACCCAGTACTTC
cdr3_aa: CASTRRTGPGETQYF

cdr3_length: 17
clone_size: -
d_call: -
j_call: TRBJ2-3
v_call: TRBV4-2
cdr3_nt: TGTGCCAGCAGCCAAGAGGGTAGCGACCCCAGCACAGATACGCAGTATTTT
cdr3_aa: CASSQEGSDPSTDTQYF

cdr3_length: 15
clone_size: -
d_call: TRBD1
j_call: TRBJ1-1
v_call: TRBV6-5
cdr3_nt: TGTGCCAGCAGGCGACAGGGGTCGGGGAACACTGAAGCTTTCTTT
cdr3_aa: CASRRQGSGNTEAFF

cdr3_length: 16
clone_size: once
d_call: -
j_call: TRBJ2-2
v_call: TRBV11-3
cdr3_nt: TGTGCCAGCAGCCATTGGCCAGCGCTTAACACCGGGGAGCTGTTTTTT
cdr3_aa: CASSHWPALNTGELFF

cdr3_length: 14
clone_size: few
d_call: TRBD1
j_call: TRBJ1-1
v_call: TRBV19
cdr3_nt: TGTGCCAGTAGTATTGCAGGGGGGAACACTGAAGCTTTCTTT
cdr3_aa: CASSIAGGNTEAFF

cdr3_length: 14
clone_size: -
d_call: -
j_call: TRBJ1-6
v_call: TRBV2
cdr3_nt: TGTGCCAGCAGGAGGGCACCCGTCAGGGGACCCCTCCACTTT
cdr3_aa: CASRRAPVRGPLHF

cdr3_length: 13
clone_size: -
d_call: TRBD1
j_call: TRBJ1-2
v_call: TRBV11-3
cdr3_nt: TGTGCCAGCAGACCGGCTACAGGGGAGGGCTACACCTTC
cdr3_aa: CASRPATGEGYTF

cdr3_length: 16
clone_size: -
d_call: TRBD2
j_call: TRBJ2-3
v_call: TRBV6-5
cdr3_nt: TGTGCCAGCAGTTACGGGATAGCGGGGGGCACAGATACGCAGTATTTT
cdr3_aa: CASSYGIAGGTDTQYF

cdr3_length: 12
clone_size: few
d_call: -
j_call: TRBJ2-3
v_call: TRBV4-1
cdr3_nt: TGCGCCAGCAGCACGAGCGCAGATACGCAGTATTTT
cdr3_aa: CASSTSADTQYF

cdr3_length: 13
clone_size: -
d_call: -
j_call: TRBJ1-6
v_call: TRBV18
cdr3_nt: TGTGCCAGCTCACCGCCGACGGAGTCACCCCTCCACTTT
cdr3_aa: CASSPPTESPLHF

cdr3_length: 17
clone_size: -
d_call: TRBD2
j_call: TRBJ2-1
v_call: TRBV4-2
cdr3_nt: TGTGCCAGCAGAAGATCGAGCGGGACTAGCGGGAGCAATGAGCAGTTCTTC
cdr3_aa: CASRRSSGTSGSNEQFF

cdr3_length: 14
clone_size: -
d_call: TRBD2
j_call: TRBJ2-7
v_call: TRBV9
cdr3_nt: TGTGCCAGCAGCGAGACTAGCGGGGGTAGGGAGCAGTACTTC
cdr3_aa: CASSETSGGREQYF

cdr3_length: 17
clone_size: -
d_call: TRBD2
j_call: TRBJ2-3
v_call: TRBV7-6
cdr3_nt: TGTGCCAGCAGCCCGGGACTAGCGGGGGGCGGGGGAGATACGCAGTATTTT
cdr3_aa: CASSPGLAGGGGDTQYF

cdr3_length: 10
clone_size: -
d_call: -
j_call: TRBJ1-2
v_call: TRBV10-3
cdr3_nt: TGTGCCTCGCGGAGCTATGGCTACACCTTC
cdr3_aa: CASRSYGYTF

cdr3_length: 16
clone_size: -
d_call: TRBD2
j_call: TRBJ2-3
v_call: TRBV20-1
cdr3_nt: TGCAGTGCTAGTTCGAAGCGGGGGGGCAACCTAGATACGCAGTATTTT
cdr3_aa: CSASSKRGGNLDTQYF

cdr3_length: 15
clone_size: once
d_call: TRBD1
j_call: TRBJ1-1
v_call: TRBV2
cdr3_nt: TGTGCCAGCAGTGACGAGCAGGGGGCGCGTACTGAAGCTTTCTTT
cdr3_aa: CASSDEQGARTEAFF

cdr3_length: 16
clone_size: -
d_call: TRBD2
j_call: TRBJ2-1
v_call: TRBV25-1
cdr3_nt: TGTGCCAGCAGTGAATCGGGGGGAGGGTCCTACAATGAGCAGTTCTTC
cdr3_aa: CASSESGGGSYNEQFF

cdr3_length: 16
clone_size: few
d_call: TRBD1
j_call: TRBJ1-2
v_call: TRBV7-6
cdr3_nt: TGTGCCAGCAGCAGGGACAGCGTTGGGCCTAACTATGGCTACACCTTC
cdr3_aa: CASSRDSVGPNYGYTF

cdr3_length: 15
clone_size: -
d_call: TRBD1
j_call: TRBJ1-5
v_call: TRBV19
cdr3_nt: TGTGCCAGTAGTAGAGGGACAGGGTCGAATCAGCCCCAGCATTTT
cdr3_aa: CASSRGTGSNQPQHF

cdr3_length: 16
clone_size: -
d_call: TRBD2
j_call: TRBJ2-7
v_call: TRBV19
cdr3_nt: TGTGCCAGTAGTATAGACGATAGCGGGAGCACCTACGAGCAGTACTTC
cdr3_aa: CASSIDDSGSTYEQYF

cdr3_length: 15
clone_size: -
d_call: TRBD1
j_call: TRBJ2-5
v_call: TRBV7-2
cdr3_nt: TGTGCCAGCAGCCCGGCCGGGACAGCTCAAGAGACCCAGTACTTC
cdr3_aa: CASSPAGTAQETQYF

cdr3_length: 12
clone_size: -
d_call: -
j_call: TRBJ2-3
v_call: TRBV9
cdr3_nt: TGTGCCAGCAGCTCACAGTTCGATACGCAGTATTTT
cdr3_aa: CASSSQFDTQYF

cdr3_length: 15
clone_size: -
d_call: -
j_call: TRBJ2-3
v_call: TRBV2
cdr3_nt: TGTGCCAGCAGTAAGGGGTCAGTGAGCACAGATACGCAGTATTTT
cdr3_aa: CASSKGSVSTDTQYF

cdr3_length: 16
clone_size: -
d_call: TRBD1
j_call: TRBJ1-1
v_call: TRBV19
cdr3_nt: TGTGCCAGTAGTATGAGGACAGGGCTGGAGAGCACTGAAGCTTTCTTT
cdr3_aa: CASSMRTGLESTEAFF

cdr3_length: 13
clone_size: -
d_call: -
j_call: TRBJ1-5
v_call: TRBV27
cdr3_nt: TGTGCCAGCACCGGGGGGGCCAATCAGCCCCAGCATTTT
cdr3_aa: CASTGGANQPQHF

cdr3_length: 18
clone_size: -
d_call: TRBD1
j_call: TRBJ2-6
v_call: TRBV7-3
cdr3_nt: TGTGCCAGCAGCGTAACCGGGGGACAGGGAGCTGGGGCCAACGTCCTGACTTTC
cdr3_aa: CASSVTGGQGAGANVLTF

cdr3_length: 15
clone_size: -
d_call: -
j_call: TRBJ2-7
v_call: TRBV6-1
cdr3_nt: TGTGCCAGCAGTGAAGCGGGGGCAGCGCCTTACGAGCAGTACTTC
cdr3_aa: CASSEAGAAPYEQYF

cdr3_length: 19
clone_size: once
d_call: TRBD2
j_call: TRBJ2-3
v_call: TRBV5-1
cdr3_nt: TGCGCCAGCAGCTTACAACCGGGACCCATGGGAGGGGCCACAGATACGCAGTATTTT
cdr3_aa: CASSLQPGPMGGATDTQYF

cdr3_length: 15
clone_size: -
d_call: TRBD2
j_call: TRBJ2-5
v_call: TRBV14
cdr3_nt: TGTGCCAGCAGTTATGCCGGGACTAGCCTGGAGACCCAGTACTTC
cdr3_aa: CASSYAGTSLETQYF

cdr3_length: 15
clone_size: -
d_call: TRBD1
j_call: TRBJ1-1
v_call: TRBV27
cdr3_nt: TGTGCCAGCAGTCCCAGGACAGGGGGATACGCTGAAGCTTTCTTT
cdr3_aa: CASSPRTGGYAEAFF

cdr3_length: 13
clone_size: -
d_call: -
j_call: TRBJ1-2
v_call: TRBV29-1
cdr3_nt: TGCAGCGTTGAAGGTGGAGGTTCGGGCGGCTACACCTTC
cdr3_aa: CSVEGGGSGGYTF

cdr3_length: 11
clone_size: -
d_call: -
j_call: TRBJ1-6
v_call: TRBV6-5
cdr3_nt: TGTGCCAGCAGTTCGAATTCACCCCTCCACTTT
cdr3_aa: CASSSNSPLHF

cdr3_length: 17
clone_size: once
d_call: -
j_call: TRBJ1-6
v_call: TRBV4-2
cdr3_nt: TGTGCCAGCAGCCAAGATTCGCGAACAGCCTATAATTCACCCCTCCACTTT
cdr3_aa: CASSQDSRTAYNSPLHF

cdr3_length: 17
clone_size: -
d_call: -
j_call: TRBJ1-3
v_call: TRBV5-1
cdr3_nt: TGCGCCAGCAGCTTGGAGTCCCCGGGAACCTATGGAAACACCATATATTTT
cdr3_aa: CASSLESPGTYGNTIYF

cdr3_length: 12
clone_size: -
d_call: -
j_call: TRBJ2-3
v_call: TRBV12-5
cdr3_nt: TGTGCTAGTGGTGTCCACGGAGATACGCAGTATTTT
cdr3_aa: CASGVHGDTQYF

cdr3_length: 15
clone_size: -
d_call: -
j_call: TRBJ2-3
v_call: TRBV7-6
cdr3_nt: TGTGCCAGCAGCTTAGCGGGAGGCCCCACAGATACGCAGTATTTT
cdr3_aa: CASSLAGGPTDTQYF

cdr3_length: 17
clone_size: -
d_call: -
j_call: TRBJ2-6
v_call: TRBV9
cdr3_nt: TGTGCCAGCAGCGTTGGGGCAGGGGCGCCGGGGGCCAACGTCCTGACTTTC
cdr3_aa: CASSVGAGAPGANVLTF

cdr3_length: 21
clone_size: -
d_call: TRBD2
j_call: TRBJ2-4
v_call: TRBV5-1
cdr3_nt: TGCGCCAGCAGCTTCTCTGTGGGACTAGCGGGAGGATTAACCTCAAAAAACATTCAGTACTTC
cdr3_aa: CASSFSVGLAGGLTSKNIQYF

cdr3_length: 15
clone_size: -
d_call: -
j_call: TRBJ2-5
v_call: TRBV5-1
cdr3_nt: TGCGCCAGCAGCTCTTTAGCGGAAACATCCAGGACCCAGTACTTC
cdr3_aa: CASSSLAETSRTQYF

cdr3_length: 15
clone_size: -
d_call: -
j_call: TRBJ2-3
v_call: TRBV7-6
cdr3_nt: TGTGCCAGCAGCTTGGGGGGACCTGGCACAGATACGCAGTATTTT
cdr3_aa: CASSLGGPGTDTQYF

cdr3_length: 15
clone_size: -
d_call: TRBD1
j_call: TRBJ2-2
v_call: TRBV5-1
cdr3_nt: TGCGCCAGCAGTACGGACAGGGGAAAGGTCGGGGAGCTGTTTTTT
cdr3_aa: CASSTDRGKVGELFF

cdr3_length: 14
clone_size: -
d_call: TRBD1
j_call: TRBJ1-1
v_call: TRBV5-1
cdr3_nt: TGCGCCAGCAGCATCACAGGGGGCAACACTGAAGCTTTCTTT
cdr3_aa: CASSITGGNTEAFF

cdr3_length: 16
clone_size: -
d_call: TRBD2
j_call: TRBJ2-1
v_call: TRBV9
cdr3_nt: TGTGCCAGCAGCCCGACGCTAGCGGGAGTATACAATGAGCAGTTCTTC
cdr3_aa: CASSPTLAGVYNEQFF

cdr3_length: 15
clone_size: once
d_call: -
j_call: TRBJ2-2
v_call: TRBV11-2
cdr3_nt: TGTGCCAGCGAATTCGGGTTAGGTTCCACCGGGGAGCTGTTTTTT
cdr3_aa: CASEFGLGSTGELFF

cdr3_length: 13
clone_size: -
d_call: -
j_call: TRBJ1-1
v_call: TRBV19
cdr3_nt: TGTGCCAGTAGTATTACAGGGATGGCTGAAGCTTTCTTT
cdr3_aa: CASSITGMAEAFF

cdr3_length: 15
clone_size: -
d_call: -
j_call: TRBJ2-1
v_call: TRBV29-1
cdr3_nt: TGCAGCGTTGAGAGGCAGTTAGGAAACAACAATGAGCAGTTCTTC
cdr3_aa: CSVERQLGNNNEQFF

cdr3_length: 15
clone_size: -
d_call: TRBD2
j_call: TRBJ2-3
v_call: TRBV5-1
cdr3_nt: TGCGCCAGCAGCTTGCCAGCGGGAGAGATAGATACGCAGTATTTT
cdr3_aa: CASSLPAGEIDTQYF

cdr3_length: 19
clone_size: -
d_call: -
j_call: TRBJ2-7
v_call: TRBV5-1
cdr3_nt: TGCGCCAGCAGCTTGGTCTTGGGGGTCCCGGGACAAAGAGGTTACGAGCAGTACTTC
cdr3_aa: CASSLVLGVPGQRGYEQYF

cdr3_length: 14
clone_size: -
d_call: TRBD2
j_call: TRBJ2-7
v_call: TRBV29-1
cdr3_nt: TGCAGCGTTGTCGTAGCGGGAGGAAACTACGAGCAGTACTTC
cdr3_aa: CSVVVAGGNYEQYF

cdr3_length: 17
clone_size: -
d_call: -
j_call: TRBJ2-1
v_call: TRBV18
cdr3_nt: TGTGCCAGCTCACCGAGTCCGGCTCAGGGGTCCTACAATGAGCAGTTCTTC
cdr3_aa: CASSPSPAQGSYNEQFF

cdr3_length: 18
clone_size: few
d_call: -
j_call: TRBJ1-5
v_call: TRBV4-2
cdr3_nt: TGTGCCAGCAGCCGCGGGGTAGGGGGGAGGGGTGGCAATCAGCCCCAGCATTTT
cdr3_aa: CASSRGVGGRGGNQPQHF

cdr3_length: 14
clone_size: -
d_call: TRBD1
j_call: TRBJ2-2
v_call: TRBV11-2
cdr3_nt: TGTGCCAGCAGCAGACAGGGGGCAAGCGGGGAGCTGTTTTTT
cdr3_aa: CASSRQGASGELFF